Below are 9 T cell receptor beta chains sequenced from a single sample in a study of cytomegalovirus exposure and HLA in healthy donors. A multiplex PCR was run with 60 Vbeta primers and 13 Jbeta primers. The assay was immunoSEQ multiplex PCR, and TCRdb's table has in-frame clones only and misses some. The table includes some 190,000 clones, over 70% detected once. Source material: PBMCs. The receptors stem from a man aged 18-30 years in good health and CMV-seronegative.

V and J are TRBV4-3 and TRBJ2-3, with no clear D. V gave up 0 bases and J gave up 6 bases, with 16 bases separating them. The germline CDR1 and CDR2 sequences are LGHNA and YSLEER. The CDR3 extends over 16 amino acids. The CDR3 spells CASSQEFGLARDTQYF. In DNA, the CDR3 is TGCGCCAGCAGCCAAGAATTCGGCCTGGCTAGGGATACGCAGTATTTT.

The chain links TRBV5-8 to TRBJ1-5; 10 bases are shared with TRBD1. CDR1 SGHTS and CDR2 YDEGEE come from the germline V gene. CDR3 length: 16 residues. The trim removed 4 bases at V and 0 bases at J, leaving 4 bases unmatched. The CDR3 DNA is TGTGCCAGCAGCCCGGGACAGGGGACTAGCAATCAGCCCCAGCATTTT. It yields the protein CASSPGQGTSNQPQHF.

V is TRBV4-3 and J is TRBJ1-2; TRBD1 is a possible D gene (5 bases). Trimming took 1 base from V and 8 from J, leaving 23 bases between them. The germline V gene encodes CDR1 LGHNA and CDR2 YSLEER. This CDR3 is 17 amino acids long. The DNA for the CDR3 is TGCGCCAGCAGCCAAGGGAGGGGTTTAGGAGGGTCGAAGGGCTACACCTTC. Amino acids: CASSQGRGLGGSKGYTF.

V is TRBV10-1 and J is TRBJ2-4, with TRBD2 matching 8 bases. The CDR3 contains 15 residues. Germline CDR1 is WNHNN and CDR2 is SYGVQD (reference sequence). V trimming: 6 bases; J trimming: 3 bases; junction bases outside the gene matches: 7. The CDR3, as DNA: TGCGCCAGCAGCAGAGCGGGAGTGGGCAAAAACATTCAGTACTTC. The encoded protein is CASSRAGVGKNIQYF.

The chain links TRBV15 to TRBJ2-4; D possibly corresponds to TRBD1 (5 bases). Germline CDR1 reads LNHNV; CDR2 reads YYDKDF (reference sequence). The CDR3 runs 16 residues. Trimming took 0 bases from V and 3 from J, leaving 12 bases between them. This CDR3 is CATSRDQGWDKNIQYF. The CDR3 bases are TGTGCCACCAGCAGAGACCAGGGTTGGGACAAAAACATTCAGTACTTC.

The CDR3, as DNA: TGTGCCAGCAGTTTACGGGTGCCAGATACGCAGTATTTT. It specifies CASSLRVPDTQYF. This sequence joins TRBV27 and TRBJ2-3; D unresolved. The CDR3 is 13 residues long. V was pared by 2 bases and J by 4 bases, with 7 bases between. The germline CDR1 and CDR2 sequences are MNHEY and SMNVEV (reference sequence).

This chain connects TRBV27 to TRBJ2-7, with TRBD1 matching over 10 bases. Trimming at V came to 5 bases and at J to 9 bases, leaving 7 bases not matched to a gene. This CDR3 region has 13 residues. Germline CDR1 reads MNHEY; CDR2 reads SMNVEV (reference sequence). Written as DNA, the CDR3 is TGTGCCAGCAGTGCGGACAGGGGGAAGTGGCAGTACTTC. Its protein product is CASSADRGKWQYF.

This chain links TRBV2 with TRBJ2-5, with a possible D match to TRBD2 (5 bases). The germline gives CDR1 SNHLY, CDR2 FYNNEI. V was shortened by 2 bases and J by 4 bases, with 8 bases between the two germline ends. The CDR3 length is 13 residues. The CDR3 coding sequence is TGTGCCAGCAGTGAACGGGGTCTAGAGACCCAGTACTTC. This sequence encodes CASSERGLETQYF. Supplemented by reference TRBV2 and TRBJ2-5, the full variable domain reads EPEVTQTPSHQVTQMGQEVILRCVPISNHLYFYWYRQILGQKVEFLVSFYNNEISEKSEIFDDQFSVERPDGSNFTLKIRSTKLEDSAMYFCASSERGLETQYFGPGTRLLVL.

The chain combines TRBV5-1 with TRBJ1-3; a weak D match, TRBD1 (5 bases). The CDR3 has 17 residues. Germline V CDR1 and CDR2: SGHRS, YFSETQ. V was pared by 5 bases and J by 2 bases, with 20 bases between. The CDR3 sequence: CASSRGPSTEAGNTIYF. CDR3 DNA sequence: TGCGCCAGCAGTAGGGGCCCTTCGACCGAGGCTGGAAACACCATATATTTT.